This T cell receptor beta chain was sequenced during a study of response to subunit inactivated influenza vaccine. Study-wide findings and caveats: Seasonal influenza vaccination, on each occasion, was suggested by the authors to recruit few new T cells.

TCRdb called the RT-PCR reads again in MiXCR, with one record for every CDR3 protein. The sample contains about 480,000 distinct CDR3 sequences, roughly 25% of which appear only once. The CDR3 covers 13 residues. CDR1 is DFQATT, CDR2 SNEGSKA, per germline (reference sequence). V lost 6 bases to trimming and J lost 7 bases; unmatched junction nucleotides: 8. Comment on this clonotype: Antigen unknown.

V gene TRBV20-1 combines with J gene TRBJ2-7, with 11 bases fitting TRBD2. The clonotype was recovered from a man aged 45-60 years who received an inactivated influenza vaccine. The sequencing here drew on CD4+ T cells sorted from PBMCs, taken more than 4 days after vaccination. The CDR3 sequence is CSATKGLADEQYF. The CDR3 DNA reads as TGCAGTGCCACTAAGGGACTAGCGGATGAGCAGTACTTC.